The 9 T cell receptor beta chains reported below all come from one sample, sequenced in a study of Ad26.COV2.S vaccination and SARS-CoV-2 variants. Treatment indicated: around 19 received Ad26.COV2.S at low or high dose, single or two shots; about 5 received placebo; per-sample allocation not given. Sample collection was performed on day 63 after the first vaccine or placebo injection. Sequencing used immunoSEQ multiplex PCR; TCRdb keeps in-frame clones, though not all of them. The table has 350,000 to 500,000 clones, 85% to 90% seen once. Source: peripheral blood, taken in a trial of Ad26.COV2.S vaccine versus placebo. These receptors were collected from a person between 18 and 59 years old who received the Ad26.COV2.S COVID-19 vaccine or a placebo.

J is TRBJ2-7 and V is TRBV6-2 or TRBV6-3; 9 positions agree with TRBD1. The V and J ends lost 7 bases and 1 base, in that order; junction bases with no gene match: 14. The CDR3 is 17 residues long. In germline, CDR1 is MNHEY, CDR2 SVGEGT. Here the CDR3 DNA reads TGTGCCAGCACCCCAACTCCCGGGACAGGGAAGTCCTACGAGCAGTACGTC. Translation: CASTPTPGTGKSYEQYV.

This chain connects TRBV6-5 to TRBJ1-2; D ambiguous. V lost 2 bases and J 6 bases, leaving 10 bases between the germline ends. Germline V gene sequence: CDR1 MNHEY, CDR2 SVGAGI. The CDR3 sequence is 13 residues long. DNA for the CDR3: TGTGCCAGCAGTTACGGATGGGGAGATGGCTACACCTTC. Its translation: CASSYGWGDGYTF.

The chain employs TRBV4-2 and TRBJ1-2; 7 bases fit TRBD1. V trimming: 1 base; J trimming: 5 bases; junction bases outside the gene matches: 4. This CDR3 region has 14 residues. CDR1 LGHNA and CDR2 YNFKEQ come from the germline V gene. The chain's CDR3 is CASSQGDRAYGYTF. The CDR3 DNA reads TGTGCCAGCAGCCAAGGGGACAGAGCGTATGGCTACACCTTC.

The V call is TRBV4-1, the J call TRBJ2-3; 8 positions agree with TRBD2. The CDR3 totals 15 residues. After removal of 2 bases from V and 2 bases from J, the junction contained 3 bases not matched to a gene. The germline gives CDR1 MGHRA, CDR2 YSYEKL. For the CDR3, the DNA is TGCGCCAGCAGCCAACGTAGCGGGGACACAGATACGCAGTATTTT. It translates to CASSQRSGDTDTQYF.

The chain recombines TRBV20-1 with TRBJ2-1, with 8 bases that match TRBD2. J was trimmed by 10 bases and V by 3 bases; bases with no gene match: 11. Per the germline V gene, CDR1 is DFQATT and CDR2 is SNEGSKA (reference sequence). This CDR3 has 14 residues. Here the CDR3 DNA reads TGCAGTGCTAGTTTTGCGGGGGGCCGGAGGGAGCAGTTCTTC. Its translation: CSASFAGGRREQFF.

This clone was observed once. One end of the junction is discordant with germline, which a read error may explain. J is TRBJ1-5 and V is TRBV2; TRBD1 matches at 7 bases. Germline CDR1 and CDR2: SNHLY and FYNNEI. The CDR3 is 14 residues long. CDR3: CASSEDRGNQPQHF. The CDR3 DNA sequence: TGTGCCAGCAGCGAAGACAGGGGCAATCAGCCCCAGCATTTT.

This clone was seen a few times. The CDR3 DNA reads as TGTGCCCCGTACGGGGGGGGAGTGTGCAGCAATCAGCCCCAGCATTTT. This codes for CAPYGGGVCSNQPQHF. The chain recombines TRBV10-3 with TRBJ1-5; D may be TRBD1 (5 bases). V shed 11 bases and J shed 1 base, with 21 bases lying between them. This CDR3 is built from 16 residues. CDR1 and CDR2 from the germline V gene are ENHRY and SYGVKD.

The V and J genes are TRBV14 and TRBJ2-1, with D perhaps TRBD1 or TRBD2 (5 bases each). This CDR3 contains 15 residues. The V gene lost 1 base and the J gene lost 7 bases, with 14 bases spanning the gap. CDR1 and CDR2 from the germline V gene are SGHDN and FVKESK. Here the CDR3 DNA reads TGTGCCAGCAGCCAAGTGAGGGGCGTCTTAAATGAGCAGTTCTTC. Translation: CASSQVRGVLNEQFF.

J is TRBJ2-1 and V is TRBV5-1; D possibly corresponds to TRBD1 (5 bases). The CDR3 extends over 16 amino acids. In germline, CDR1 is SGHRS, CDR2 YFSETQ. With 0 bases removed from V and 0 bases from J, the gap between germline ends came to 10 bases. The CDR3 reads CASSLGQGSSYNEQFF. The CDR3 DNA reads TGCGCCAGCAGCTTGGGGCAGGGTAGCTCCTACAATGAGCAGTTCTTC.